A selection of T cell receptor beta chains follows, all from one sample in a study of long-term antiretroviral therapy in people with HIV. Clones were sequenced by immunoSEQ multiplex PCR, and TCRdb holds only the in-frame ones, with some missing. Of around 20,000 clones listed, around 85% are singletons. Sequences were derived from unsorted PBMCs, sampled approximately 4 years after starting antiretroviral therapy. These receptors originate from a young man with HIV. CDR3s include the opening cysteine and the closing phenylalanine or tryptophan. Fields, in order: J gene, clone size, V gene, D gene, CDR3 protein, CDR3 DNA. A D gene is named only where the DNA matches it firmly. Clone size is not always given. Where it is, it says once, few, many or a class for expanded clones.

J: TRBJ2-3; size: NA; V: TRBV18; D: NA; CDR3: CASSVTGVMKDTQYF; DNA: TGTGCCAGCTCAGTAACGGGGGTTATGAAAGATACGCAGTATTTT
J: TRBJ1-1; size: NA; V: TRBV10-1; D: NA; CDR3: CASSESSGSPEAFF; DNA: TGCGCCAGCAGTGAGTCTTCCGGGAGCCCTGAAGCTTTCTTT
J: TRBJ1-1; size: NA; V: TRBV25-1; D: NA; CDR3: CASSQGYSAGEAFF; DNA: TGTGCCAGCAGTCAAGGGTATTCAGCAGGTGAAGCTTTCTTT
J: TRBJ1-1; size: NA; V: TRBV27; D: TRBD1; CDR3: CASSPGTGSNTEAFF; DNA: TGTGCCAGCAGTCCCGGGACAGGGAGTAATACTGAAGCTTTCTTT
J: TRBJ1-1; size: once; V: TRBV19; D: TRBD1; CDR3: CASYTGTGGVTAFF; DNA: TGTGCCAGTTATACCGGGACAGGGGGCGTCACAGCTTTCTTT
J: TRBJ1-3; size: NA; V: TRBV29-1; D: TRBD1; CDR3: CSVRTGGNTIYF; DNA: TGCAGCGTTCGGACAGGGGGAAACACCATATATTTT
J: TRBJ2-2; size: NA; V: TRBV7-2; D: TRBD1; CDR3: CASSLPWTGPANTGELFF; DNA: TGTGCCAGCAGCTTACCATGGACAGGCCCGGCGAACACCGGGGAGCTGTTTTTT
J: TRBJ2-3; size: NA; V: TRBV14; D: TRBD2; CDR3: CASSRGLAGITDTQYF; DNA: TGTGCCAGCAGCCGCGGACTAGCGGGGATCACAGATACGCAGTATTTT
J: TRBJ1-4; size: NA; V: TRBV7-2; D: NA; CDR3: CASSLGTTNEKLFF; DNA: TGTGCCAGCAGCTTAGGAACGACTAATGAAAAACTGTTTTTT
J: TRBJ1-3; size: NA; V: TRBV29-1; D: NA; CDR3: CSVVQGSSGNTIYF; DNA: TGCAGCGTTGTACAGGGTAGTTCTGGAAACACCATATATTTT